Presented here are 14 T cell receptor beta chains from one specimen sequenced in a study of blood T cell repertoires in COVID-19. Profiling relied on immunoSEQ multiplex PCR, and the TCRdb table lists in-frame clones only, not all of them. Altogether 150,000 to 200,000 clones are present, around nine tenths being singletons, with the ten largest covering 3% to 4%. Material: peripheral blood. The receptors here all came from a man between 18 and 29 years old with active or convalescent COVID-19.

J is TRBJ2-7 and V is TRBV15; unclear D gene. CDR1 LNHNV and CDR2 YYDKDF come from the germline V gene (reference sequence). V was trimmed by 4 bases and J by 4 bases, leaving 8 bases between them. The CDR3 extends over 12 amino acids. The CDR3 region has the DNA TGTGCCACCAGCAATACAGAGTACGAGCAGTACGTC. Amino acid sequence: CATSNTEYEQYV.

The rearrangement links TRBV5-1 to TRBJ1-1; TRBD1 might be the D (6 bases). V was shortened by 4 bases and J by 0 bases, with 7 bases between the two germline ends. CDR3 length: 13 residues. Germline V gives CDR1 SGHRS, CDR2 YFSETQ. CDR3 in amino acids: CASSRTVNTEAFF. DNA of the CDR3: TGCGCCAGCAGCAGGACAGTGAACACTGAAGCTTTCTTT.

This clone has more than one count but fewer than ten. V gene TRBV19 combines with J gene TRBJ1-5; 9 bases are shared with TRBD1. The germline CDR1 and CDR2 sequences are LNHDA and SQIVND (reference sequence). CDR3 length: 16 amino acids. Losses at the gene ends were 5 bases for V and 3 bases for J; bases not matched to a gene: 8. CDR3 amino acids: CASSGRGQGYNQPQHF. In DNA form, the CDR3 reads TGTGCCAGTAGTGGGCGGGGACAGGGTTACAATCAGCCCCAGCATTTT.

This chain connects TRBV28 to TRBJ2-7; TRBD1 aligns across 8 bases. The CDR3 totals 13 residues. Germline V lookup: CDR1 MDHEN, CDR2 SYDVKM. Trimming cost V 5 bases and J 6 bases; bases outside gene matches: 6. The DNA for the CDR3 is TGTGCCAGCAGTCCAGGACAGGGTCCCGAGCAGTACGTC. It encodes CASSPGQGPEQYV.

The chain carries TRBV7-2 and TRBJ2-7, with D possibly matching TRBD2 (7 bases). The CDR3 is made up of 13 amino acids. Germline loops: CDR1 SGHTA, CDR2 FQGNSA. V lost 6 bases, J lost 1 base, and 10 bases lay in between. CDR3 sequence: CASRGGGSYEQYF. Written as DNA, the CDR3 is TGTGCCAGCAGAGGGGGGGGGTCCTACGAGCAGTACTTC.

This chain uses TRBV10-2 with TRBJ1-2; no definite D call. The CDR3 loop spans 10 amino acids. Trimming took 10 bases from V and 6 from J, leaving 9 bases between them. The germline V gene encodes CDR1 WSHSY and CDR2 SAAADI. The CDR3 is CATSGDGYTF. For the CDR3, the DNA is TGCGCCACCTCAGGCGATGGCTACACCTTC.

In its sample, this clone was seen once. CDR3 loop: CASSLKRWEQYF. CDR3 DNA sequence: TGTGCCAGCAGCTTAAAGCGTTGGGAGCAGTACTTC. The chain uses TRBV11-3 and TRBJ2-7; D ambiguous. The CDR3 runs to 12 residues. The V gene's germline CDR1 is SGHNT and CDR2 YENEEA. V was shortened by 2 bases and J by 7 bases, with 9 bases between the two germline ends.

The chain joins TRBV4-2 to TRBJ2-2, with D perhaps matching TRBD2 (5 bases). In germline, CDR1 is LGHNA, CDR2 YNFKEQ. The CDR3 contains 16 residues. V was pared by 1 base and J by 1 base, with 10 bases between. The CDR3 here is CASSQGSSRNTGELFF. The CDR3 DNA follows: TGTGCCAGCAGCCAAGGGTCTAGCCGGAACACCGGGGAGCTGTTTTTT.

V is TRBV2 and J is TRBJ1-6, with TRBD1 matching 9 bases. With 1 base clipped from V and 6 bases from J, the junction kept 4 bases outside the gene matches. The CDR3 totals 16 residues. Germline values: CDR1 SNHLY, CDR2 FYNNEI. The CDR3 DNA reads TGTGCCAGCAGTGAAGGGACAGGGGCCACTAATTCACCCCTCCACTTT. Encoded protein: CASSEGTGATNSPLHF.

This clone was recorded only once. The rearrangement links TRBV5-1 to TRBJ2-2; D may be TRBD2 (6 bases). CDR1 is SGHRS, CDR2 YFSETQ, per germline. V was shortened by 3 bases and J by 5 bases, with 23 bases between the two germline ends. The CDR3 spans 18 residues. CDR3 sequence reads: CASSSHLRGTRVTGELFF. The DNA of the CDR3 is TGCGCCAGCAGCTCCCACCTCCGCGGGACCAGGGTAACCGGGGAGCTGTTTTTT. The variable domain in full, completed from reference TRBV5-1 and TRBJ2-2, reads KAGVTQTPRYLIKTRGQQVTLSCSPISGHRSVSWYQQTPGQGLQFLFEYFSETQRNKGNFPGRFSGRQFSNSRSEMNVSTLELGDSALYLCASSSHLRGTRVTGELFFGEGSRLTVL.

A single count supports this clone. The chain has TRBV6-5 and TRBJ2-1; perhaps TRBD1 as D (6 bases). Trimming removed 6 bases at V and 0 bases at J, with 12 bases between. The germline V gene has CDR1 MNHEY and CDR2 SVGAGI. The CDR3 is 15 amino acids. CDR3 loop: CASRITGSSYNEQFF. Written as DNA, the CDR3 is TGTGCCAGCAGAATCACAGGGAGCTCCTACAATGAGCAGTTCTTC.

This chain links TRBV3-1 (or the pseudogene TRBV3-2) with TRBJ2-2; D might be TRBD2 (5 bases). The CDR3 spans 14 residues. V dropped 3 bases and J dropped 7 bases, with 12 bases sitting between them. The V gene's germline CDR1 is LGHDT and CDR2 YNNKEL (reference sequence). The CDR3 DNA reads as TGTGCCAGCAGCCAGCGGACTTCGGGCGGGGAGCTGTTTTTT. This encodes CASSQRTSGGELFF.

The CDR3 protein is CASSIEGAGEQYF. CDR3 nucleotides: TGTGCCAGCAGTATTGAGGGCGCGGGAGAGCAGTACTTC. The chain links TRBV28 to TRBJ2-7; D is perhaps TRBD2 (6 bases). V was cut by 5 bases and J by 7 bases, with 15 bases left in between. Per the germline V gene, CDR1 is MDHEN and CDR2 is SYDVKM. This CDR3 comprises 13 residues.

The gene calls are TRBV18 and TRBJ1-4; TRBD1 is a possible D gene (6 bases). Trimming pared 1 base from V and 8 bases from J, leaving 11 bases between. In germline, CDR1 is KGHSH, CDR2 LQKENI. The CDR3 is 14 amino acids. This chain's CDR3 is CASSPQGGDEKLFF. The CDR3 region has the DNA TGTGCCAGCTCACCACAAGGGGGGGACGAAAAACTGTTTTTT.